This TCR beta chain was profiled in a study of blood T cell repertoires in COVID-19. As for the study in general: The samples span acute and convalescent COVID-19 from the United States, Italy and Spain. T cells, B-cell-depleted T cells, or PBMCs provided the cDNA or gDNA that served as material.

With 5 bases removed from V and 1 base from J, the gap between germline ends came to 18 bases. This CDR3 comprises 16 residues. Per germline, CDR1 SGHAT and CDR2 FQNNGV. Study processing details: Reference gene primers were amplified, and this amplification served to estimate nucleated cell counts. Clones were read by immunoSEQ multiplex PCR, and TCRdb kept only the in-frame ones, dropping some. The V and J calls and clone size come from that table; D and trimming were worked out from the DNA. The profile covers roughly 76,000 clones, with more than 75% appearing a single time and around 16% taken by the ten largest.

This TCR came from a human donor in a cohort sampled during active COVID-19. The sequenced sample consisted of peripheral blood. This chain uses TRBV11-2 with TRBJ2-7; D is perhaps TRBD2 (7 bases). The CDR3 coding sequence is TGTGCCAGCAGCCCTATATGGGGGGGCCGTTCCTACGAGCAGTACTTC. Protein product: CASSPIWGGRSYEQYF. The full variable domain, in which reference TRBV11-2 and TRBJ2-7 provide the parts outside the CDR3, is EAGVAQSPRYKIIEKRQSVAFWCNPISGHATLYWYQQILGQGPKLLIQFQNNGVVDDSQLPKDRFSAERLKGVDSTLKIQPAKLEDSAVYLCASSPIWGGRSYEQYFGPGTRLTVT.